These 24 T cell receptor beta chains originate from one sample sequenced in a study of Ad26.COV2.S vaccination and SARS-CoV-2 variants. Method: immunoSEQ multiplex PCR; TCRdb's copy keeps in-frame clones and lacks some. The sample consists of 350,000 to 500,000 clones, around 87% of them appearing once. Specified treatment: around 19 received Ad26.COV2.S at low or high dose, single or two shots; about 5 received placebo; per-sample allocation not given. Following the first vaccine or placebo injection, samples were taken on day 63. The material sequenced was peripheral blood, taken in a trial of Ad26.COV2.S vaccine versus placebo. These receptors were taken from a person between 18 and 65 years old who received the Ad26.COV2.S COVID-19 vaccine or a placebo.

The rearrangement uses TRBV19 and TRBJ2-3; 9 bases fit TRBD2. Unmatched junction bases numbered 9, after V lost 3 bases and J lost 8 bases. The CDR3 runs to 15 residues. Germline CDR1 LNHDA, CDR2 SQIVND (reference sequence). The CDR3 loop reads CASSIGRRGGGTQYF. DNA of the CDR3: TGTGCCAGTAGTATTGGGAGGCGGGGGGGCGGTACGCAGTATTTT. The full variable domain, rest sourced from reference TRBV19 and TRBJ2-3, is DGGITQSPKYLFRKEGQNVTLSCEQNLNHDAMYWYRQDPGQGLRLIYYSQIVNDFQKGDIAEGYSVSREKKESFPLTVTSAQKNPTAFYLCASSIGRRGGGTQYFGPGTRLTVL.

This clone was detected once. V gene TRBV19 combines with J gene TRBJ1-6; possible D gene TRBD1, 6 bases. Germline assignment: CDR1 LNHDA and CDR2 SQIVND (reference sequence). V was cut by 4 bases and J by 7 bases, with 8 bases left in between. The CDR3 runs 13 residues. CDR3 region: CASSKGGNSPLHF. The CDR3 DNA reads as TGTGCCAGTAGTAAAGGGGGGAATTCACCCCTCCACTTT.

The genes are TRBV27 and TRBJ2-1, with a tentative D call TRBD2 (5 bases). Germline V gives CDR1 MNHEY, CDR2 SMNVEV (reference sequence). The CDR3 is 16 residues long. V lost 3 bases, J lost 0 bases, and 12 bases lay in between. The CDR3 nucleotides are TGTGCCAGCAGTTTGGAGGTAAAGTTCTCCTACAATGAGCAGTTCTTC. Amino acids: CASSLEVKFSYNEQFF.

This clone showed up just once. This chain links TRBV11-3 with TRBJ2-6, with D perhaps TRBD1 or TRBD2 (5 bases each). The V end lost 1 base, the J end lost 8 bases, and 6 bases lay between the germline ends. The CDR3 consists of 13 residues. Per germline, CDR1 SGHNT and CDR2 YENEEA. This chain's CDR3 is CASSLGGTNVLTF. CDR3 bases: TGTGCCAGCAGCTTAGGGGGGACCAACGTCCTGACTTTC.

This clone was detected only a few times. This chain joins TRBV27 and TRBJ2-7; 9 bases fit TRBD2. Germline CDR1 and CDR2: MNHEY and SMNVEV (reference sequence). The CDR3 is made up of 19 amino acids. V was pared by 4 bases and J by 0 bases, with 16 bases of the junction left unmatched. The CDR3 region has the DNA TGTGCCAGCAGTTCTTCAGAGGGTAGCGGGGGCCCTAGCTCCTACGAGCAGTACTTC. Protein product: CASSSSEGSGGPSSYEQYF.

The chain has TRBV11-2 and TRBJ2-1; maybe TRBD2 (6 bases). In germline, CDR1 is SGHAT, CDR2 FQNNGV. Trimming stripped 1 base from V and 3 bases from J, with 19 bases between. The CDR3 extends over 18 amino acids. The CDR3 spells CASSLAWRRGEFYNEQFF. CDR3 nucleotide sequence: TGTGCCAGCAGCTTAGCGTGGAGGCGGGGCGAATTCTACAATGAGCAGTTCTTC.

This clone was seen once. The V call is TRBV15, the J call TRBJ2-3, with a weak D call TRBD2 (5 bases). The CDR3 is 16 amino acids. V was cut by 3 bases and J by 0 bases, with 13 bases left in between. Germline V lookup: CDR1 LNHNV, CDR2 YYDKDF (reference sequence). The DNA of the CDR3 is TGTGCCACCAGCAGGCTCGAGGGATATAGCACAGATACGCAGTATTTT. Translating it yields CATSRLEGYSTDTQYF.

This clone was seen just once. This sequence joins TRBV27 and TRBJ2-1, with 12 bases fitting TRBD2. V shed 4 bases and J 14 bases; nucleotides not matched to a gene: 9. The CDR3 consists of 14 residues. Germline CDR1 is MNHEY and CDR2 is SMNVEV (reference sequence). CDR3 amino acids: CASSSASGGALEFF. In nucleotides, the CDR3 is TGTGCCAGCAGTTCCGCTAGCGGGGGGGCGTTGGAGTTCTTC.

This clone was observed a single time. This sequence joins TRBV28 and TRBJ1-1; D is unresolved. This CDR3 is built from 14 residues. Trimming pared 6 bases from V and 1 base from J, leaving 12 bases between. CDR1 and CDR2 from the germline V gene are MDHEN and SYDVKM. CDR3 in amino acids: CASSLFQGNTEAFF. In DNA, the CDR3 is TGTGCCAGCAGCCTATTCCAAGGGAACACTGAAGCTTTCTTT.

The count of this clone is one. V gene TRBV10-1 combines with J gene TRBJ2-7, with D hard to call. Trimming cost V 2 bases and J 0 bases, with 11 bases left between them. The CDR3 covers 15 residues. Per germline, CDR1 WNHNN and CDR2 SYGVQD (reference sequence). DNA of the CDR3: TGCGCCAGCAGTGAGGCCGGTGAAGGCTCCTACGAGCAGTACTTC. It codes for CASSEAGEGSYEQYF.

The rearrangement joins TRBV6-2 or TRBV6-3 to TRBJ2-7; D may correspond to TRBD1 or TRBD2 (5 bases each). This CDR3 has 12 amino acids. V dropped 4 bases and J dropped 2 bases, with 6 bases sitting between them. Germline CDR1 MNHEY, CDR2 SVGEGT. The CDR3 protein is CASSSGPYEQYF. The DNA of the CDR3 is TGTGCCAGCAGTTCGGGACCCTACGAGCAGTACTTC.

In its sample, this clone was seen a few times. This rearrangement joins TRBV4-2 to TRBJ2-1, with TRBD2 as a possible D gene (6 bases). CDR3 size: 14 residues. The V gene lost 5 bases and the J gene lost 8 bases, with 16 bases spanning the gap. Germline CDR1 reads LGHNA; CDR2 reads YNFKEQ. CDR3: CASSAGTVRDEQFF. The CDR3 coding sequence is TGTGCCAGCAGCGCCGGGACTGTCCGCGATGAGCAGTTCTTC.

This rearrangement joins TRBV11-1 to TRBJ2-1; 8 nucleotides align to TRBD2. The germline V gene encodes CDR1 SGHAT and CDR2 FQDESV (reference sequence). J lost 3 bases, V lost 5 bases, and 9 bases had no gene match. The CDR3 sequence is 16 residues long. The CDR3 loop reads CASSPLAGSNYNEQFF. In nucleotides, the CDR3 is TGTGCCAGCAGCCCGTTAGCGGGGTCAAACTACAATGAGCAGTTCTTC. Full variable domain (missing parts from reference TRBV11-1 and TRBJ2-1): EAEVAQSPRYKITEKSQAVAFWCDPISGHATLYWYRQILGQGPELLVQFQDESVVDDSQLPKDRFSAERLKGVDSTLKIQPAELGDSAMYLCASSPLAGSNYNEQFFGPGTRLTVL.

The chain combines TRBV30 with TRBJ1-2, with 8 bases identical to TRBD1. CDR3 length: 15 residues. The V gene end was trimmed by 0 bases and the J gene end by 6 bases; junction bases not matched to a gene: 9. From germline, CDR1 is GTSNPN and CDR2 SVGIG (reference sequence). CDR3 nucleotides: TGTGCCTGGAGTGTCCTCGATTCAGGGGGCGATGGCTACACCTTC. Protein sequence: CAWSVLDSGGDGYTF.

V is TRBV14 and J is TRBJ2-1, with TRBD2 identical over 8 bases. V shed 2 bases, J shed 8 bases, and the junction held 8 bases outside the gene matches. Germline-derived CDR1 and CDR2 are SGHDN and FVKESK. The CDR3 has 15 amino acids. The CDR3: CASSQFRGGPDEQFF. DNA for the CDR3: TGTGCCAGCAGCCAATTCCGGGGGGGGCCGGATGAGCAGTTCTTC. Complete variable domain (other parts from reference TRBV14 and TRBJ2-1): EAGVTQFPSHSVIEKGQTVTLRCDPISGHDNLYWYRRVMGKEIKFLLHFVKESKQDESGMPNNRFLAERTGGTYSTLKVQPAELEDSGVYFCASSQFRGGPDEQFFGPGTRLTVL.

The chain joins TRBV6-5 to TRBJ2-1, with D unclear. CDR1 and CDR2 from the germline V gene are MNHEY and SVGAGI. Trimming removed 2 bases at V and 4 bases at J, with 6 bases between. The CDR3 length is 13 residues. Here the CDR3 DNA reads TGTGCCAGCAGTTACGGCCGGTACAATGAGCAGTTCTTC. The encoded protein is CASSYGRYNEQFF.

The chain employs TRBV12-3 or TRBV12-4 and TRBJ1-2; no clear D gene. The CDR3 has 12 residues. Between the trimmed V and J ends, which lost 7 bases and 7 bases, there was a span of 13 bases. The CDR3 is CASTPGRVGYTF. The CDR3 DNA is TGTGCCAGCACCCCGGGTAGGGTTGGCTACACCTTC.

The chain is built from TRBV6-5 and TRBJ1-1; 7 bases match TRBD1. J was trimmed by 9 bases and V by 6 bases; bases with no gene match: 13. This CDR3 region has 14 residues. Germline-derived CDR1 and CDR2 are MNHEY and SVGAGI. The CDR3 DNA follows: TGTGCCAGCAGGCGCTCGACAGGGATGTTTCAAGCTTTCTTT. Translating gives CASRRSTGMFQAFF.

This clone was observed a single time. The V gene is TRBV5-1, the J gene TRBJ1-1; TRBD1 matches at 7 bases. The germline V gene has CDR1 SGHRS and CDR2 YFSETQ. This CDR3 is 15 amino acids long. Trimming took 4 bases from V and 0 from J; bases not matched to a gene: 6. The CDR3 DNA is TGCGCCAGCAGCGCCCAGGGGGATTTGAACACTGAAGCTTTCTTT. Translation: CASSAQGDLNTEAFF.

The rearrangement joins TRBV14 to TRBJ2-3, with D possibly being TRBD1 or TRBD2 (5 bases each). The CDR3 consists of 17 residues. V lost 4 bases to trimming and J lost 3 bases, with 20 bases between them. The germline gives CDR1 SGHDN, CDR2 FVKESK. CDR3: CASSRNPGGWGTDTQYF. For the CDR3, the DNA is TGTGCCAGCAGCCGAAACCCCGGTGGGTGGGGGACAGATACGCAGTATTTT.

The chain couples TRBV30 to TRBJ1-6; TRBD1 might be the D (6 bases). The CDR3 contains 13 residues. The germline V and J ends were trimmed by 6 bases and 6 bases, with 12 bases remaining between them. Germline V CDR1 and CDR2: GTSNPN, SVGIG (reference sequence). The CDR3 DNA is TGTGCCTGCTGGGGGCTAGGTAATTCACCCCTCCACTTT. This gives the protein CACWGLGNSPLHF.

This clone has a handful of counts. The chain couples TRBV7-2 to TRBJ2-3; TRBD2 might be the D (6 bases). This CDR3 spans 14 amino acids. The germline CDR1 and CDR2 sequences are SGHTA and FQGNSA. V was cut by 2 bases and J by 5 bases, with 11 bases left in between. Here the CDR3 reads CASSLWSSVDTQYF. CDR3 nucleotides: TGTGCCAGCAGCTTATGGTCTAGCGTAGATACGCAGTATTTT.

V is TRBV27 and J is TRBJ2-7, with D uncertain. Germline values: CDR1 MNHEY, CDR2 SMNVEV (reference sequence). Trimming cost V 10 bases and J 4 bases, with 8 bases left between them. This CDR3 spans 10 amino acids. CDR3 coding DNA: TGTGCCACGGGCCGGTACGAGCAGTACTTC. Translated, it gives CATGRYEQYF.

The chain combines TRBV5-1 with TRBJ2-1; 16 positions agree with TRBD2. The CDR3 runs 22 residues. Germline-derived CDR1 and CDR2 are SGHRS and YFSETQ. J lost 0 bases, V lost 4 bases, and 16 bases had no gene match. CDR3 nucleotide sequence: TGCGCCAGCAGCCCGTCCGGGACTAGCGGGGGGGCCTTCGTGGGCTCCTACAATGAGCAGTTCTTC. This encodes CASSPSGTSGGAFVGSYNEQFF.